What follows describes a single T cell receptor beta chain. These data come from a study of blood T cell repertoires in COVID-19. In Cohort 3, a recovered donor had either two negative PCRs, clearance, or symptom resolution. Clones were sequenced by immunoSEQ multiplex PCR, and TCRdb holds only the in-frame ones, with some missing. The sample consists of approximately 440,000 clones, about 85% of them appearing once. Losses at the gene ends were 8 bases for V and 0 bases for J; bases not matched to a gene: 11. From germline, CDR1 is KGHDR and CDR2 SFDVKD. The CDR3 loop spans 17 amino acids. The clonotype comes from a woman aged 18-29 years who had recovered from COVID-19. Sequencing was done on a sample of PBMCs or T cells enriched from blood (not recorded which). The rearrangement uses TRBV24-1 and TRBJ1-2, with 10 positions matching TRBD1. CDR3 sequence reads: CATNYRDRGPTNYGYTF. CDR3 bases: TGTGCCACCAATTACCGGGACAGGGGCCCCACTAACTATGGCTACACCTTC.